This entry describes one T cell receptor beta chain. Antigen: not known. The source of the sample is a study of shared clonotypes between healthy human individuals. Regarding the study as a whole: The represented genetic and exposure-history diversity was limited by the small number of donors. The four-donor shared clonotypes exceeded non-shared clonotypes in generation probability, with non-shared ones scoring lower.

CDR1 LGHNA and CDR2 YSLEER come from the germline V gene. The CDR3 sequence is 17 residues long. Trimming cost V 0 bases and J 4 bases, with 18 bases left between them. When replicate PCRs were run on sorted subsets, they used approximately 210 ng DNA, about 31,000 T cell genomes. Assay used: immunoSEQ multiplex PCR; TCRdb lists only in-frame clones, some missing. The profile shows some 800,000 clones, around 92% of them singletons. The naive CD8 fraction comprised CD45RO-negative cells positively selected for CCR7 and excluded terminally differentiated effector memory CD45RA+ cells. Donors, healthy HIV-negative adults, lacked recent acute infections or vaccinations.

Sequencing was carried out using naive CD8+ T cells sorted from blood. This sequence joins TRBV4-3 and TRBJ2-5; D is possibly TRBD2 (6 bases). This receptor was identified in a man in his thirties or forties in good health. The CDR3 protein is CASSQERFGGERETQYF. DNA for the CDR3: TGCGCCAGCAGCCAAGAAAGGTTTGGCGGGGAAAGAGAGACCCAGTACTTC.